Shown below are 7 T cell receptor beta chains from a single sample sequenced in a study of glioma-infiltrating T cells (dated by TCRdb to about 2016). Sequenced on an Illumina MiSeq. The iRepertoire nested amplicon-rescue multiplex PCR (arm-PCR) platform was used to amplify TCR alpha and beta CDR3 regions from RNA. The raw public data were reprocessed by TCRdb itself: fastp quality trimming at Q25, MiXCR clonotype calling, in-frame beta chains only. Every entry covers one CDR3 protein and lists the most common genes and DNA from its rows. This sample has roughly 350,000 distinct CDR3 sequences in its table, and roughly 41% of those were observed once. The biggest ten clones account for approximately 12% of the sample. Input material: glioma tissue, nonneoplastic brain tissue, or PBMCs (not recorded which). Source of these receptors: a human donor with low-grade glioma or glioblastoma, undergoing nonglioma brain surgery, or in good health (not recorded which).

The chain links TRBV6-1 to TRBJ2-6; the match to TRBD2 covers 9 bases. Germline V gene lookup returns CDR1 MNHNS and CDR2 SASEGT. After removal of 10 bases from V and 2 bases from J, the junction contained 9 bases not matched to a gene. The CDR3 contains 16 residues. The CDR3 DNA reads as TGTGCCATCCTCGCGGGAGGGTCGGCTGGGGCCAACGTCCTGACTTTC. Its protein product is CAILAGGSAGANVLTF.

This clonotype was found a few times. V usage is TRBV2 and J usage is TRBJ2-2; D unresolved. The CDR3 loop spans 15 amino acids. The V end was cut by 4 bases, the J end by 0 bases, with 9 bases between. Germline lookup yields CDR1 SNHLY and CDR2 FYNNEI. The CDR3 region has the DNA TGTGCCAGCAGTGTCGAGACACCGAACACCGGGGAGCTGTTTTTT. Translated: CASSVETPNTGELFF.

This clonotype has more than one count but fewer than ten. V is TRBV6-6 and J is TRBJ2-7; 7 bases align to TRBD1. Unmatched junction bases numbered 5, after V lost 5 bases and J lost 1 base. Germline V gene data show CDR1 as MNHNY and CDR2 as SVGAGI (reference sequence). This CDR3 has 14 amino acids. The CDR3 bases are TGTGCCAGCAGTGCCCGGGACAGATCCTACGAGCAGTACTTC. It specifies CASSARDRSYEQYF.

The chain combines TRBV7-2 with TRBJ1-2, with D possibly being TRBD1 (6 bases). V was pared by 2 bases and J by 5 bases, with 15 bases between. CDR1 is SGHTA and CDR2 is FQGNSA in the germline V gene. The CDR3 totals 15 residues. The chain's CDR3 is CASSLSPRQAYGYTF. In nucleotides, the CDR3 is TGTGCCAGCAGCTTATCCCCTCGACAGGCTTATGGCTACACCTTC.

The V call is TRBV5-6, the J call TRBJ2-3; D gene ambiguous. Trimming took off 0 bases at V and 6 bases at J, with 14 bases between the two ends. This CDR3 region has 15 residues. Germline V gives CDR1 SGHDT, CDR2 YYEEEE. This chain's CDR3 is CASSLDWSSKDTQYF. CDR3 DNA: TGTGCCAGCAGCTTGGATTGGTCCTCTAAGGATACGCAGTATTTT.

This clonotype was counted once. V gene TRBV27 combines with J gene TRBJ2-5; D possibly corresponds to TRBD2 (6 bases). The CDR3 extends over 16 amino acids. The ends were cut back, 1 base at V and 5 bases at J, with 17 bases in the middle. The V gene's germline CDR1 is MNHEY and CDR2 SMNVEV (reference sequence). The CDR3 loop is CASSLLGLFGAETQYF. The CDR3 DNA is TGTGCCAGCAGTTTATTGGGACTCTTTGGTGCCGAGACCCAGTACTTC.

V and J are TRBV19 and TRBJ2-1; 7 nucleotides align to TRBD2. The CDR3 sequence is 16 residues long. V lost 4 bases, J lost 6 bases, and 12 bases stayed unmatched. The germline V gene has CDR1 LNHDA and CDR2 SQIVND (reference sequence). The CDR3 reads CASSSADRGGGNEQFF. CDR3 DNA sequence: TGTGCCAGTAGTAGCGCGGATCGGGGCGGGGGCAATGAGCAGTTCTTC.